This T cell receptor beta chain was sequenced in a study of cytomegalovirus exposure and HLA in healthy donors. TCRdb's table, derived via immunoSEQ multiplex PCR, lists solely in-frame clones and lacks some. The data hold about 220,000 clones, with 80% to 90% observed a single time. Germline loops: CDR1 SQVTM, CDR2 ANQGSEA. The CDR3 consists of 13 residues. Between the trimmed V and J ends, which lost 0 bases and 8 bases, there was a span of 11 bases. The clonotype originates from a woman aged 18-29 years in good health and CMV-seronegative. This chain uses TRBV29-1 with TRBJ2-1; no reliable D call. Sequencing was carried out using PBMCs. CDR3 sequence (DNA): TGCAGCGTTGAAGATTTCCGGAGCGATGAGCAGTTCTTC. This gives the protein CSVEDFRSDEQFF.